The 21 T cell receptor beta chains below come from one sample, sequenced in a study of human T cells and chemical hapten exposure. TCRdb re-called the RACE reads with MiXCR, one entry per CDR3 protein. The table lists approximately 52,000 distinct CDR3 sequences, 8.5% to 10% of them singletons, with roughly 9% in the top ten. Time point of the sample: pre-sensitization, week 0. Treatment given: therapeutic diphenylcyclopropenone sensitization with weekly scalp DPC. Blood, whole and unfractionated, served as the source for total RNA extraction. Sequences were derived from whole blood, sampled in connection with sensitization to the hapten diphenylcyclopropenone (DPC). The receptors come from a woman in her 30s with alopecia areata. Some clones in this sample may be carry-over from other donors' samples.

This clonotype was counted between two and nine times. The rearrangement joins TRBV7-9 to TRBJ2-3; TRBD1 agrees at 8 bases. Germline CDR1 reads SEHNR; CDR2 reads FQNEAQ (reference sequence). The CDR3 length is 16 residues. V was pared by 1 base and J by 3 bases, with 6 bases of the junction left unmatched. Here the CDR3 reads CASSLETGVGTDTQYF. The CDR3 bases are TGTGCCAGCAGCTTAGAGACAGGGGTTGGTACAGATACGCAGTATTTT. Variable domain in full (rest from reference TRBV7-9 and TRBJ2-3): DTGVSQNPRHKITKRGQNVTFRCDPISEHNRLYWYRQTLGQGPEFLTYFQNEAQLEKSRLLSDRFSAERPKGSFSTLEIQRTEQGDSAMYLCASSLETGVGTDTQYFGPGTRLTVL.

The chain couples TRBV20-1 to TRBJ2-7; D is unclear. Germline CDR1 reads DFQATT; CDR2 reads SNEGSKA (reference sequence). Between the trimmed V and J ends, which lost 7 bases and 0 bases, there was a span of 19 bases. This CDR3 spans 15 amino acids. The CDR3 region is CSGRNVVDDSYEQYF. CDR3 sequence (DNA): TGCAGTGGTAGGAATGTAGTAGATGACTCCTACGAGCAGTACTTC.

This clonotype showed up just a few times. This sequence joins TRBV2 and TRBJ1-2; D is unresolved. CDR3 length: 10 amino acids. The V gene's germline CDR1 is SNHLY and CDR2 FYNNEI. The ends were cut back, 3 bases at V and 6 bases at J, with 2 bases in the middle. The CDR3 bases are TGTGCCAGCAGTGATAATGGCTACACCTTC. This sequence encodes CASSDNGYTF.

V is TRBV4-3 and J is TRBJ2-4; TRBD1 agrees at 9 bases. The CDR3 is made up of 15 amino acids. V was pared by 3 bases and J by 6 bases, with 6 bases of the junction left unmatched. The germline V gene encodes CDR1 LGHNA and CDR2 YSLEER. The DNA of the CDR3 is TGCGCCAGCAGCCACGACGGGACAGGGTCAAACATTCAGTACTTC. Translated: CASSHDGTGSNIQYF.

This clonotype was counted a few times. This chain connects TRBV29-1 to TRBJ2-3; 7 positions match TRBD1. This CDR3 is 13 amino acids long. The germline gives CDR1 SQVTM, CDR2 ANQGSEA. Trimming cost V 5 bases and J 6 bases; bases outside gene matches: 8. The CDR3 reads CSVMGQLEDTQYF. As DNA, the CDR3 is TGCAGCGTTATGGGACAGTTAGAGGATACGCAGTATTTT.

In its sample, this clonotype was seen once. This chain links TRBV5-1 with TRBJ2-5; the D is unclear. This CDR3 has 13 amino acids. Looked up from germline, CDR1 is SGHRS and CDR2 is YFSETQ. V lost 2 bases to trimming and J lost 2 bases, with 7 bases between them. The CDR3 sequence is CASSFSQQETQYF. DNA for the CDR3: TGCGCCAGCAGCTTTTCGCAGCAAGAGACCCAGTACTTC.

About this clonotype: A much bigger clone sits one base away, suggesting this may be a read error. The conserved closing phenylalanine or tryptophan is absent in this CDR3, likely reflecting a read error. V is TRBV6-5 and J is TRBJ2-5, with D unclear. V was trimmed by 10 bases and J by 5 bases, leaving 11 bases between them. This CDR3 has 11 residues. CDR1 is MNHEY, CDR2 SVGAGI, per germline. CDR3 loop: CATLIGETQYL. CDR3 coding DNA: TGTGCCACCCTAATCGGGGAGACCCAGTACCTC.

There are a few counts of this clonotype. The chain carries TRBV19 and TRBJ2-2, with D perhaps matching TRBD1 or TRBD2 (6 bases each). Deletions cut 9 bases from V and 5 bases from J, with 16 bases between. In germline, CDR1 is LNHDA, CDR2 SQIVND (reference sequence). The CDR3 extends over 14 amino acids. The chain's CDR3 is CASVLQGGTGELFF. The CDR3 DNA follows: TGTGCCAGCGTTTTACAGGGAGGAACCGGGGAGCTGTTTTTT.

The chain employs TRBV5-1 and TRBJ1-1; weak D call: TRBD1 (5 bases). V lost 3 bases and J 11 bases, leaving 17 bases between the germline ends. Per germline, CDR1 SGHRS and CDR2 YFSETQ. There are 13 residues in the CDR3. CDR3 residues: CASSWETRAWAFF. CDR3 bases: TGCGCCAGCAGCTGGGAGACCAGGGCGTGGGCTTTCTTT.

This clonotype was found many times. This rearrangement joins TRBV20-1 to TRBJ1-2; D uncertain. Germline CDR1 is DFQATT and CDR2 is SNEGSKA (reference sequence). This CDR3 is built from 18 residues. V was clipped by 0 bases and J by 1 base, with 21 bases between them. The CDR3 coding sequence is TGCAGTGCTAGAGATAGGTCCGGCCGGACCACTTGTAACTATGGCTACACCTTC. Protein product: CSARDRSGRTTCNYGYTF.

This clonotype was observed a handful of times. This sequence joins TRBV7-2 and TRBJ1-5; D gene ambiguous. Per germline, CDR1 SGHTA and CDR2 FQGNSA. V was trimmed by 1 base and J by 8 bases, leaving 15 bases between them. The CDR3 runs to 15 residues. The CDR3 loop is CASSLGAGGSEPQHF. For the CDR3, the DNA is TGTGCCAGCAGCTTAGGGGCAGGTGGTTCGGAGCCCCAGCATTTT. Variable domain in full (rest from reference TRBV7-2 and TRBJ1-5): GAGVSQSPSNKVTEKGKDVELRCDPISGHTALYWYRQSLGQGLEFLIYFQGNSAPDKSGLPSDRFSAERTGGSVSTLTIQRTQQEDSAVYLCASSLGAGGSEPQHFGDGTRLSIL.

In its sample, this clonotype was seen many times. CDR3 loop: CSARDQGVDTEAFF. As DNA, the CDR3 is TGCAGTGCTAGAGATCAGGGGGTCGACACTGAAGCTTTCTTT. The rearrangement uses TRBV20-1 and TRBJ1-1, with 7 bases matching TRBD1. The CDR3 contains 14 residues. Germline V CDR1 and CDR2: DFQATT, SNEGSKA (reference sequence). Losses at the gene ends were 0 bases for V and 3 bases for J; bases not matched to a gene: 4.

This clonotype occurred many times. The chain uses TRBV5-6 and TRBJ1-2; D is undetermined. V was pared by 4 bases and J by 1 base, with 11 bases between. The CDR3 has 14 residues. From germline, CDR1 is SGHDT and CDR2 YYEEEE. As DNA, the CDR3 is TGTGCCAGCAGCCCGGTGGGTTTTAACTATGGCTACACCTTC. Its protein product is CASSPVGFNYGYTF.

This clonotype was observed many times. The V gene is TRBV28, the J gene TRBJ1-6; unclear D gene. V was trimmed by 4 bases and J by 7 bases, leaving 5 bases between them. CDR3 length: 12 residues. In germline, CDR1 is MDHEN, CDR2 SYDVKM. For the CDR3, the DNA is TGTGCCAGCAGTTCCGGGAATTCACCCCTCCACTTT. This gives the protein CASSSGNSPLHF.

V is TRBV5-5 and J is TRBJ2-5; possibly TRBD2 for D (6 bases). V was shortened by 4 bases and J by 5 bases, with 15 bases between the two germline ends. The germline V gene has CDR1 SGHKS and CDR2 YYEKEE (reference sequence). The CDR3 runs to 14 residues. The CDR3 here is CASSQMGRPETQYF. The CDR3 DNA follows: TGTGCCAGCAGCCAAATGGGGAGGCCGGAGACCCAGTACTTC.

The chain combines TRBV28 with TRBJ2-5; D unclear. The CDR3 sequence is 13 residues long. Per the germline V gene, CDR1 is MDHEN and CDR2 is SYDVKM. V shed 3 bases and J shed 2 bases, with 7 bases lying between them. The CDR3 DNA sequence: TGTGCCAGCAGTTTTACAGATCAAGAGACCCAGTACTTC. Its protein is CASSFTDQETQYF.

The chain joins TRBV20-1 to TRBJ2-7; D is ambiguous. V was clipped by 6 bases and J by 0 bases, with 12 bases between them. There are 13 residues in the CDR3. Germline-derived CDR1 and CDR2 are DFQATT and SNEGSKA (reference sequence). This CDR3 is CSAESVDSYEQYF. The CDR3 DNA reads TGCAGTGCCGAGAGCGTCGACTCCTACGAGCAGTACTTC.

This clonotype was seen repeatedly, ten times or more. The chain links TRBV5-4 to TRBJ1-1; the match to TRBD1 covers 10 bases. The germline V gene has CDR1 SGHNT and CDR2 YYREEE (reference sequence). The V segment lost 3 bases and the J segment 5 bases; nucleotides outside the gene matches: 4. The CDR3 has 14 residues. CDR3 nucleotide sequence: TGTGCCAGCAGCTGGACAGGGGGGAATACTGAAGCTTTCTTT. Its translation: CASSWTGGNTEAFF.

As concerns this clonotype: One end of the junction is discordant with germline, which a read error may explain. The genes are TRBV28 and TRBJ1-2; D remains ambiguous. Per the germline V gene, CDR1 is MDHEN and CDR2 is SYDVKM. The CDR3 covers 13 residues. CDR3 DNA: TGTGCCAGCAGTTTTGTATCCTACTATGGCGACACCTTC. The encoded protein is CASSFVSYYGDTF.

This clonotype was observed a few times. J is TRBJ2-7 and V is TRBV28; 8 bases line up with TRBD1. The CDR3 contains 13 residues. Germline V lookup: CDR1 MDHEN, CDR2 SYDVKM. Germline trimming cut 6 bases from V and 3 bases from J; bases unmatched to any gene: 4. As DNA, the CDR3 is TGTGCCAGCAGCTCAGGACAGGGCTACGAGCAGTACTTC. Its protein is CASSSGQGYEQYF.

This clonotype was picked up a small number of times. CDR3 bases: TGTGCCAGCAGCTTTCCCGGACAGGGCGAGCAGTACTTC. Its translation: CASSFPGQGEQYF. The J gene is TRBJ2-7, the V gene TRBV11-1, with 8 nucleotides matching TRBD1. CDR1 is SGHAT, CDR2 FQDESV, per germline (reference sequence). This CDR3 has 13 residues. V dropped 3 bases and J dropped 6; count of bases not matched to a gene: 4.